This T cell receptor (beta chain) appears in the sequencing data of a study of blood T cell repertoires in COVID-19 (dated by TCRdb to the early 2020s). Regarding the study in general: Samples from collaborators originated in the United States, Italy and Spain and spanned both the acute and convalescent phases of COVID-19. The prospective study material was composed of cDNA or gDNA derived from T cells, B-cell-depleted T cells, or PBMCs. Subjects who had been exposed to COVID-19, were actively infected with it, or had recovered from it provided the deeply sampled blood TCRbeta repertoires that made up the dataset. The repertoires were released in a freely available public database intended as a resource for research on the immune response to SARS-CoV-2. The samples were drawn from two sources: the first 160 participants of the ongoing ImmuneRACE study, and 1,254 subjects contributed by 6 global collaborators. The sample metadata nearly always contained a de-identified subject ID, COVID-19 status, age in years and sex. HLA class I and class II types, where available, came from metadata supplied by the sample provider rather than from assay-based typing.

In the prospective study, participants were 18 to 89 years old, resided in about two dozen geographic areas of the United States, and were enrolled through a virtual design. In the prospective study, cohorts were assigned on the basis of participant-reported clinical history obtained from a screening survey and a study questionnaire. ImmuneRACE Cohort 3 recovered participants were defined by two consecutive negative NP/OP PCR tests, healthcare professional clearance, or symptom resolution. In the prospective study, whole blood, serum and a nasopharyngeal or oropharyngeal swab were collected from each participant by mobile phlebotomists. Participants in the prospective study had the option to provide additional blood draws and questionnaires over an approximately 2-month period. Blood samples from the prospective study were shipped frozen or at room temperature prior to DNA extraction. This clone was counted only a few times. Which antigen it targets is not known. No per-base quality is available; no much larger clone lies one base away.

Broader findings and caveats from the paper: The amount of clinical and demographic metadata varied by source and participant and was provided uncurated.

The immunoSEQ Assay, a bias-controlled multiplex PCR, was used to amplify TCRbeta CDR3 regions from genomic DNA. On the authors' methods: Nucleated cell counts per sample were estimated from amplification of reference gene primers within the assay. To quantify the absolute abundance of each unique TCRbeta CDR3 rearrangement, sequence reads were collapsed and filtered. Productive Simpson clonality was computed per sample as the square root of Simpson's diversity index over productive rearrangements. Held by TCRdb, this immuneACCESS table contains in-frame sequences only and omits some clones. Under half of the omission traces to an unresolved V gene where checked; the cause of the rest is unknown. From that table come the V and J calls and clone size; the DNA was used to work out D and trimming. Present in this sample are fewer than 300,000 clones, 75% to 95% of which were seen just once. 1.1% of the sample is in the top ten clones.

V is shortened by 3 bases, J by 6 bases, and the region joining them spans 12 bases. Sequences SGHNT (CDR1) and YYREEE (CDR2) are obtained from the germline V gene (reference sequence). Taken from cysteine to phenylalanine, the CDR3 has 14 residues. Only CDR3 DNA is held: 42 bases, read in frame from base 1. In this chain, TRBV5-4 is recombined with TRBJ2-2; matching of 5 bases hints at TRBD2 as the D gene. This clonotype originated in a woman in her twenties or thirties who had recovered from COVID-19. Sequenced input: PBMCs or T cells enriched from blood (not recorded which). The sequenced DNA: TGTGCCAGCAGCTCGGACTCCCAATCCGGGGAGCTGTTTTTT. Its product reads: CASSSDSQSGELFF.